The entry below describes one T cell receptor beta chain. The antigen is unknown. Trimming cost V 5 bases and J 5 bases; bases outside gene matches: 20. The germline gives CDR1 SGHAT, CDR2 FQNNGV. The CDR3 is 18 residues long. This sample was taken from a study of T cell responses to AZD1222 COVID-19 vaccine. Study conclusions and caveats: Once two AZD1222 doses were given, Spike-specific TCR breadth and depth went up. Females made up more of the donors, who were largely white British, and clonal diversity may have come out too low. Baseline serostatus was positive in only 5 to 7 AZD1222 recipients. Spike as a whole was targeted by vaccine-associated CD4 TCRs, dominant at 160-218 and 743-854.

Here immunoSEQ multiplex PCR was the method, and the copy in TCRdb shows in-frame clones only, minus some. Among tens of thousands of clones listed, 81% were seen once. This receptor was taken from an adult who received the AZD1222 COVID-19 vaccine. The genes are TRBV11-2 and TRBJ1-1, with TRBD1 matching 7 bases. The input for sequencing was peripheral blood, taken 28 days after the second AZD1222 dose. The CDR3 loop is CASSLGANRGGGWTEAFF. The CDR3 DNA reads TGTGCCAGCAGCCTAGGGGCCAACAGGGGCGGAGGATGGACTGAAGCTTTCTTT.